The entry below describes one TCR beta chain. The data were produced by immunoSEQ multiplex PCR, yet TCRdb's version contains in-frame clones alone and is incomplete. The sample lists 150,000 to 200,000 clones; roughly 81% were seen once. CDR3 length: 16 residues. Germline-derived CDR1 and CDR2 are WNHNN and SYGVQD (reference sequence). Trimming took 5 bases from V and 0 from J, leaving 17 bases between them. These data originate in a study of blood T cell repertoires in COVID-19. The sample comprised peripheral blood. This chain joins TRBV10-1 and TRBJ2-7; D uncertain. This TCR derives from a woman aged 80 or over with COVID-19, enrolled during active disease. The CDR3 DNA reads TGCGCCAGCAGTCCCAAGTATGGCACCCTCTCCTACGAGCAGTACTTC. It yields the protein CASSPKYGTLSYEQYF.